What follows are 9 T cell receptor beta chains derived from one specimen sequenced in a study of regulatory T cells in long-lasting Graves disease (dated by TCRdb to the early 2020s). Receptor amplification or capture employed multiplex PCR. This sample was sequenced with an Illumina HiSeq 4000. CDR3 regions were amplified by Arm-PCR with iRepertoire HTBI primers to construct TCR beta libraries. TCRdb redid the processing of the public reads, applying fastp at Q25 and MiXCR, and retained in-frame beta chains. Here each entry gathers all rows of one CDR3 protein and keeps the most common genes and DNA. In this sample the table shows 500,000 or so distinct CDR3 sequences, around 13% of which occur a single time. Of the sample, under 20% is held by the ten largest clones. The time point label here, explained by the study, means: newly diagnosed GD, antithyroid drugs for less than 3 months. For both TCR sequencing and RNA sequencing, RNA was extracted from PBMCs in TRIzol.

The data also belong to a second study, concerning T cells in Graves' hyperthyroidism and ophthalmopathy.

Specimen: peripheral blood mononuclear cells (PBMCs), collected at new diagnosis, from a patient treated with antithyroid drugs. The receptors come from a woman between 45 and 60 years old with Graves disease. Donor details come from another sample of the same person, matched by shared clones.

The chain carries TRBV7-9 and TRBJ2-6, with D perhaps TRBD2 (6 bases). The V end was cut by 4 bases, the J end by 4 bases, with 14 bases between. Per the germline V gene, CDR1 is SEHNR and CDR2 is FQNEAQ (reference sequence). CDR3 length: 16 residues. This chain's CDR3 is CASSSRWGVGANVLTF. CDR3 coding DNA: TGTGCCAGCAGCTCCCGTTGGGGGGTCGGGGCCAACGTCCTGACTTTC.

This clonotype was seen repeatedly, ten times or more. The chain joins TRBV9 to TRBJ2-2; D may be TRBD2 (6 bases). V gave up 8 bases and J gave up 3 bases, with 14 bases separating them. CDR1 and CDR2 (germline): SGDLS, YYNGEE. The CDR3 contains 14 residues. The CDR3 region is CASSPGLHTGELFF. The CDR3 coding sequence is TGTGCCAGTTCGCCGGGACTTCACACCGGGGAGCTGTTTTTT.

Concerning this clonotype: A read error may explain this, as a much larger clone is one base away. The CDR3 region is CASSLTGGKEQYF. CDR3 bases: TGCGCCAGCAGCCTTACAGGGGGCAAGGAGCAGTACTTC. The J gene is TRBJ2-7, the V gene TRBV5-1; 9 positions match TRBD1. This CDR3 contains 13 residues. Germline V lookup: CDR1 SGHRS, CDR2 YFSETQ. Germline trimming cut 4 bases from V and 7 bases from J; bases unmatched to any gene: 6.

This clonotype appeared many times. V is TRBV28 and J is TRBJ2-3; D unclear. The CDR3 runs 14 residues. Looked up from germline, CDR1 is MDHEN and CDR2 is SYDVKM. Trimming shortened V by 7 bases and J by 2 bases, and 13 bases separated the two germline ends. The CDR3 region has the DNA TGTGCCAGCACAGTTCTGGGTACCACAGATACGCAGTATTTT. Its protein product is CASTVLGTTDTQYF.

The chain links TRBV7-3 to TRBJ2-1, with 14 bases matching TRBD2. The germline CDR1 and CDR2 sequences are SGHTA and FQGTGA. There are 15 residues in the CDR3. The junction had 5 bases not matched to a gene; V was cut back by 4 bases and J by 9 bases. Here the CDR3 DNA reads TGTGCCAGCAGCTCGACTAGCGGGAGGGTTAGTGAGCAGTTCTTC. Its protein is CASSSTSGRVSEQFF.

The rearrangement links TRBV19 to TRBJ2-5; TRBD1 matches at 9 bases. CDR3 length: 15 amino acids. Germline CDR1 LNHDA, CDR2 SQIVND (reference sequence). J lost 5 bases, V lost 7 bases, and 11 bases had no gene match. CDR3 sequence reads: CASTKLGQGGETQYF. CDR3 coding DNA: TGTGCCAGTACGAAACTGGGACAGGGTGGGGAGACCCAGTACTTC.

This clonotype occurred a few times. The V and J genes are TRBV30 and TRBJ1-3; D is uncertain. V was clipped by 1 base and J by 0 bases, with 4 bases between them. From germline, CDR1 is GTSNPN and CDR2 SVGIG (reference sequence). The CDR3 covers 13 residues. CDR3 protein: CAWSGNSGNTIYF. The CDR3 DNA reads TGTGCCTGGAGTGGGAACTCTGGAAACACCATATATTTT.

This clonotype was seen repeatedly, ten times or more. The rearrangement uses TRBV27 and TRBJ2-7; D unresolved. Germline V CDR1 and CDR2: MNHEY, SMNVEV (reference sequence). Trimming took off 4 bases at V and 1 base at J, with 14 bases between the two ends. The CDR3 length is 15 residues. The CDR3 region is CASSSTATNSYEQYF. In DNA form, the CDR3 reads TGTGCCAGCAGTTCCACCGCGACAAATTCCTACGAGCAGTACTTC.

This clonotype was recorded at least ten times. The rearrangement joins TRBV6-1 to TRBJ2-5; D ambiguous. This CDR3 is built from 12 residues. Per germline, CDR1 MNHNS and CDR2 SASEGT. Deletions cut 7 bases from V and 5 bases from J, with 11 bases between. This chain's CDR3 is CASTRAGETQYF. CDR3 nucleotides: TGTGCCAGCACCCGGGCCGGGGAGACCCAGTACTTC.